This TCR beta chain comes out of a study of beta chain features in type 1 diabetes. Concerning this clone: Its antigen is unidentified.

Notes on the study in general: Moderately but significantly shorter TCRB CDR3s were found in Type 1 diabetes patients in all four CD4+ subsets. Within patients, naive, central memory and Treg TCRB repertoires seemed more similar than within healthy donors.

Sorting based on CD45RO/CCR7/CD25/CD127/CD95/CD27 separated CD4+ naive, central memory, regulatory and stem cell-like memory cells. Investigators reverse transcribed all isolated RNA, so they sequenced expressed TCRB transcripts. Using immunoSEQ multiplex PCR, the repertoire was profiled, and TCRdb retains in-frame clones only, with some absent. The data hold roughly 300,000 clones, with approximately 9.9% observed a single time. The CDR3 is 14 residues long. CDR1 SNHLY and CDR2 FYNNEI come from the germline V gene. Trimming shortened V by 4 bases and J by 1 base, and 8 bases separated the two germline ends.

V is TRBV2 and J is TRBJ1-5; D gene uncertain. The source material was central memory CD4+ T cells from blood. This clonotype was obtained from a man aged 30 to 45 with type 1 diabetes. The CDR3 protein is CASSVAGSNQPQHF. The CDR3 DNA sequence: TGTGCCAGCAGTGTTGCGGGGAGCAATCAGCCCCAGCATTTT.